The clone carrying this T cell receptor beta chain was recorded many times. What it recognizes is unknown. The data originate from a study of molecular identifiers for immune sequencing clone quantification. Study findings and constraints: Spiked Jurkat TCR RNA originating from one cell could reportedly be identified amid some 920,000 naive cells.

Sorting captured naive CD8 T cells as CD8+CD4-CCR7+CD45RA+. This CDR3 has 15 residues. Germline trimming cut 7 bases from V and 4 bases from J; bases unmatched to any gene: 9. CDR1 is MNHEY and CDR2 is SMNVEV in the germline V gene (reference sequence). Bulk libraries came from a prior protocol with listed TCR primers. One entry per CDR3 protein results from TCRdb running MiXCR on the PCR reads. This table holds 9,500 to 15,000 distinct CDR3 sequences, 15% to 20% found once. The sample taken for sequencing was naive CD8+ T cells from blood, with Jurkat cell RNA spiked in. Described subset: FACS-sorted CD8+CD4-CCR7+CD45RA+ naive T cells. The receptor comes from a human donor in good health. Some libraries in this study had Jurkat cell RNA spiked in. V and J are TRBV27 and TRBJ2-3; 9 bases map to TRBD2. CDR3 region: CASTPLAGVADTQYF. CDR3 coding DNA: TGTGCCAGCACCCCCTTAGCGGGAGTCGCAGATACGCAGTATTTT.